The present TCR beta chain was sequenced within a study of T-cell reconstitution after alpha-beta-depleted transplantation in children. Study-level points and caveats: T-cell numbers and diversity one year post-transplant derived largely from freshly generated T cells.

For this clonotype: Its specificity is not known.

The library targeted TCRbeta and was prepared with unique molecular identifiers. TCRdb reprocessed the PCR reads via MiXCR and lists one record per CDR3 protein. Altogether 780,000 or so distinct CDR3 sequences are present, less than 20% being singletons, with the ten largest covering around 5.3%. Sequencing was performed on PBMCs, mostly from graft donor cells, taken 360 days after TCRalphabeta/CD19-depleted stem cell transplant. The clonotype was recovered from a male patient aged 10 to 17 who had a stem cell transplant for acute lymphoblastic leukemia, so the T cells may come from the graft donor.

The CDR3 spells CASSFLPGTSGIVGYEQYF. DNA of the CDR3: TGTGCCAGCAGCTTTCTTCCGGGGACTAGCGGGATTGTCGGCTACGAGCAGTACTTC. V usage is TRBV7-3 and J usage is TRBJ2-7; 13 bases agree with TRBD2. Germline V gene sequence: CDR1 SGHTA, CDR2 FQGTGA. The CDR3 is 19 residues long. The V gene end was trimmed by 3 bases and the J gene end by 3 bases; junction bases not matched to a gene: 14.